The 13 T cell receptor beta chains below come from one sample, sequenced in a study of cytomegalovirus exposure and HLA in healthy donors. It was with 60 Vbeta and 13 Jbeta primers that the PCR ran. This table comes from immunoSEQ multiplex PCR, and its TCRdb copy is limited to in-frame clones, with some not included. The sample has 100,000 to 150,000 clones; over 75% are singletons. The sequenced material came from PBMCs. Every receptor here comes from a man aged 25 to 45 in good health and CMV-seronegative.

The chain combines TRBV18 with TRBJ1-1, with a weak D call TRBD1 (5 bases). In germline, CDR1 is KGHSH, CDR2 LQKENI. V was clipped by 0 bases and J by 4 bases, with 18 bases between them. The CDR3 length is 17 residues. The DNA for the CDR3 is TGTGCCAGCTCACCACCGTTCCTCAGGGTAAGGGGCACTGAAGCTTTCTTT. Translating it yields CASSPPFLRVRGTEAFF.

The V and J genes are TRBV7-9 and TRBJ1-1; D is perhaps TRBD1 (5 bases). Germline V CDR1 and CDR2: SEHNR, FQNEAQ (reference sequence). This CDR3 spans 12 amino acids. V was clipped by 5 bases and J by 11 bases, with 15 bases between them. The CDR3 region is CASSPDTALAFF. In DNA, the CDR3 is TGTGCCAGCAGCCCGGACACGGCCCTGGCTTTCTTT.

The chain is built from TRBV19 and TRBJ2-7; D is uncertain. Trimming removed 5 bases at V and 3 bases at J, with 8 bases between. This CDR3 is built from 12 residues. Germline V gene sequence: CDR1 LNHDA, CDR2 SQIVND (reference sequence). The CDR3 DNA is TGTGCCAGTAGTGGCGGATACTACGAGCAGTACTTC. As protein: CASSGGYYEQYF.

This chain links TRBV28 with TRBJ2-5; D remains ambiguous. V lost 6 bases and J lost 5, with 7 bases in between. Germline V gene data show CDR1 as MDHEN and CDR2 as SYDVKM. CDR3 size: 11 residues. The CDR3 DNA follows: TGTGCCAGCAGCCGTCGGGAGACCCAGTACTTC. Protein sequence: CASSRRETQYF.

The genes are TRBV5-6 and TRBJ2-1, with TRBD2 identical over 9 bases. Per germline, CDR1 SGHDT and CDR2 YYEEEE. The CDR3 runs to 17 residues. V lost 0 bases to trimming and J lost 5 bases; unmatched junction nucleotides: 9. The CDR3 protein is CASSLAGREGLHNEQFF. CDR3 DNA: TGTGCCAGCAGCTTGGCAGGGCGGGAGGGCCTCCACAATGAGCAGTTCTTC. Looking up the rest from reference TRBV5-6 and TRBJ2-1 gives the full variable domain: DAGVTQSPTHLIKTRGQQVTLRCSPKSGHDTVSWYQQALGQGPQFIFQYYEEEERQRGNFPDRFSGHQFPNYSSELNVNALLLGDSALYLCASSLAGREGLHNEQFFGPGTRLTVL.

This rearrangement joins TRBV5-1 to TRBJ2-1, with 12 bases matching TRBD1. J was trimmed by 7 bases and V by 5 bases; bases with no gene match: 7. CDR1 and CDR2 (germline): SGHRS, YFSETQ. This CDR3 has 15 residues. The CDR3 bases are TGCGCCAGCAGTGAACCGGGACAGGGGGCGAATGAGCAGTTCTTC. This gives the protein CASSEPGQGANEQFF. Drawing the rest from reference TRBV5-1 and TRBJ2-1, the complete variable domain is KAGVTQTPRYLIKTRGQQVTLSCSPISGHRSVSWYQQTPGQGLQFLFEYFSETQRNKGNFPGRFSGRQFSNSRSEMNVSTLELGDSALYLCASSEPGQGANEQFFGPGTRLTVL.

The chain recombines TRBV19 with TRBJ2-4; weak D call: TRBD1 (6 bases). Germline CDR1 is LNHDA and CDR2 is SQIVND (reference sequence). Deletions cut 4 bases from V and 7 bases from J, with 17 bases between. This CDR3 has 15 residues. The CDR3 loop is CASSTKQGWGNIQYF. CDR3 DNA sequence: TGTGCCAGTAGTACCAAACAGGGATGGGGGAACATTCAGTACTTC.

V is TRBV5-4 and J is TRBJ1-5, with 8 bases matching TRBD1. Germline CDR1 and CDR2: SGHNT and YYREEE (reference sequence). The CDR3 is 14 amino acids. The V segment lost 4 bases and the J segment 9 bases; nucleotides outside the gene matches: 9. CDR3 sequence (DNA): TGTGCCAGCAGCGTTCAGGGGGCCGGGGGGCCCCAGCATTTT. This translates into CASSVQGAGGPQHF.

There are a few counts of this clone. The chain uses TRBV6-1 and TRBJ2-7; D is unclear. Germline CDR1 is MNHNS and CDR2 is SASEGT. Trimming removed 7 bases from V and 4 bases from J, with 5 bases in between. This CDR3 is built from 10 residues. The CDR3 coding sequence is TGTGCCAGCAAGAGTTACGAGCAGTACTTC. Translating it yields CASKSYEQYF.

Note on this clone: An end of the junction differs from the germline gene, which may be a read error. The chain couples TRBV7-7 to TRBJ2-5, with D possibly TRBD2 on 5 matching bases. CDR1 and CDR2 (germline): SSHAT, FNYEAQ (reference sequence). This CDR3 has 13 amino acids. The CDR3 here is CASSLSGQETQYF. The CDR3 DNA is TGTGCTAGCAGCTTGAGCGGACAAGAGACCCAGTACTTC.

The chain is built from TRBV7-9 and TRBJ2-3; tentative D call: TRBD2 (5 bases). From germline, CDR1 is SEHNR and CDR2 FQNEAQ (reference sequence). This CDR3 is built from 12 residues. Trimming shortened V by 6 bases and J by 6 bases, and 10 bases separated the two germline ends. CDR3 in DNA: TGTGCCAGCAGTGGAGGCGCCGATACGCAGTATTTT. This sequence encodes CASSGGADTQYF.

This clone was seen once. V gene TRBV7-8 combines with J gene TRBJ2-7; D not certain. Trimming removed 9 bases from V and 4 bases from J, with 10 bases in between. This CDR3 comprises 11 residues. Germline loops: CDR1 SGHVS, CDR2 FQNEAQ. The CDR3 spells CARIDTYEQYF. In DNA form, the CDR3 reads TGTGCCAGGATCGACACTTACGAGCAGTACTTC.

The chain has TRBV14 and TRBJ2-7; 7 bases agree with TRBD1. Trimming took 1 base from V and 0 from J; bases not matched to a gene: 6. Germline V CDR1 and CDR2: SGHDN, FVKESK. The CDR3 has 16 residues. CDR3 amino acids: CASSQGMGTASYEQYF. The CDR3 DNA reads as TGTGCCAGCAGCCAAGGGATGGGGACAGCCTCCTACGAGCAGTACTTC.